Presented here are 23 T cell receptor beta chains from one specimen sequenced in a study of blood T cell repertoires in COVID-19 (dated by TCRdb to about 2020). The library was prepared using the immunoSEQ multiplex PCR assay. TCRdb provides this immuneACCESS table in a form limited to in-frame rearrangements. Some clones are lacking; in checked studies, under half of them reflect an unresolved V gene, and why the rest are absent is not known. A total of more than 15,000 clones appear in this sample, about four fifths of them only once. The ten largest make up more than 11% of the sample. Sequenced material: peripheral blood. The receptors derive from a man aged 35 to 55 with active or convalescent COVID-19.

The gene calls are TRBV12-5 and TRBJ1-3, with 9 nucleotides matching TRBD1. V gave up 4 bases and J gave up 0 bases; unmatched junction bases: 7. This CDR3 has 17 residues. The germline V gene has CDR1 LGHNT and CDR2 FRNRAP. CDR3 in amino acids: CASGSWTGVISGNTIYF. The CDR3 nucleotides read TGTGCTAGTGGTTCCTGGACAGGGGTCATCTCTGGAAACACCATATATTTT.

This clone was recorded once. The V gene is TRBV10-2, the J gene TRBJ2-6; weak D call: TRBD1 (6 bases). V was clipped by 6 bases and J by 3 bases, with 12 bases between them. The CDR3 runs 15 residues. CDR1 WSHSY and CDR2 SAAADI come from the germline V gene. CDR3 coding DNA: TGCGCCAGCAGGCCCACAGGGTATGGGGCCAACGTCCTGACTTTC. It encodes CASRPTGYGANVLTF.

V usage is TRBV5-1 and J usage is TRBJ1-1; D perhaps matches TRBD1 (5 bases). CDR3 length: 15 residues. Germline CDR1 SGHRS, CDR2 YFSETQ. Trimming removed 0 bases from V and 1 base from J, with 10 bases in between. This chain's CDR3 is CASSLGWQGNTEAFF. CDR3 nucleotide sequence: TGCGCCAGCAGCTTGGGTTGGCAGGGGAACACTGAAGCTTTCTTT.

CDR3 sequence (DNA): TGTGCCAGCAGCTTGAGAGGGTGGGAGGCTGAAGCTTTCTTT. It encodes CASSLRGWEAEAFF. This sequence joins TRBV5-8 and TRBJ1-1; D gene ambiguous. The CDR3 has 14 amino acids. The germline V and J ends were trimmed by 1 base and 6 bases, with 13 bases remaining between them. Germline CDR1 and CDR2: SGHTS and YDEGEE.

This rearrangement joins TRBV18 to TRBJ1-1; TRBD1 agrees at 8 bases. This CDR3 spans 14 amino acids. After removal of 3 bases from V and 3 bases from J, the junction contained 3 bases not matched to a gene. Germline CDR1 is KGHSH and CDR2 is LQKENI. In DNA, the CDR3 is TGTGCCAGCTCACCTGACAGGGGCTACACTGAAGCTTTCTTT. Encoded protein: CASSPDRGYTEAFF.

This clone showed up just a few times. This chain joins TRBV7-6 and TRBJ2-3, with 8 nucleotides matching TRBD1. This CDR3 region has 17 residues. The germline CDR1 and CDR2 sequences are SGHVS and FNYEAQ. With V trimmed by 1 base and J by 5 bases, 11 bases remained unmatched. CDR3 loop: CASSLEPGQGKVDTQYF. In DNA form, the CDR3 reads TGTGCCAGCAGCTTAGAACCCGGACAGGGCAAGGTAGATACGCAGTATTTT. The variable domain in full, with the rest retrieved from reference TRBV7-6 and TRBJ2-3, is GAGVSQSPRYKVTKRGQDVALRCDPISGHVSLYWYRQALGQGPEFLTYFNYEAQQDKSGLPNDRFSAERPEGSISTLTIQRTEQRDSAMYRCASSLEPGQGKVDTQYFGPGTRLTVL.

This clone was seen only once. The V gene is TRBV5-8, the J gene TRBJ1-5; unclear D gene. Trimming pared 3 bases from V and 0 bases from J, leaving 4 bases between. The CDR3 length is 13 residues. Germline lookup yields CDR1 SGHTS and CDR2 YDEGEE. CDR3 sequence reads: CASSSNSNQPQHF. The CDR3 DNA reads as TGTGCCAGCAGCTCCAATAGCAATCAGCCCCAGCATTTT.

The chain recombines TRBV14 with TRBJ1-1; 7 bases are shared with TRBD1. Germline V gene data show CDR1 as SGHDN and CDR2 as FVKESK. With 5 bases clipped from V and 1 base from J, the junction kept 10 bases outside the gene matches. The CDR3 has 16 residues. The CDR3 DNA follows: TGTGCCAGCAGCGACCGGGACAGTATTACGAACACTGAAGCTTTCTTT. It yields the protein CASSDRDSITNTEAFF.

The count of this clone is one. The V call is TRBV4-3, the J call TRBJ2-7; D may be TRBD2 (6 bases). The CDR3 totals 17 residues. V was cut by 0 bases and J by 5 bases, with 20 bases left in between. Germline V CDR1 and CDR2: LGHNA, YSLEER. The CDR3 region is CASSQDPPPGEGDEQYF. CDR3 nucleotide sequence: TGCGCCAGCAGCCAAGACCCCCCCCCGGGGGAAGGGGACGAGCAGTACTTC.

This chain connects TRBV2 to TRBJ2-7; a weak D match, TRBD1 (6 bases). Germline loops: CDR1 SNHLY, CDR2 FYNNEI. V was clipped by 6 bases and J by 3 bases, with 9 bases between them. This CDR3 region has 12 residues. The CDR3 protein is CASRRGGYEQYF. CDR3 coding DNA: TGTGCCAGCAGGAGAGGGGGCTACGAGCAGTACTTC.

The gene calls are TRBV5-1 and TRBJ1-2; 7 bases align to TRBD1. The V and J ends lost 3 bases and 4 bases, in that order; junction bases with no gene match: 9. This CDR3 comprises 15 residues. Germline V gene lookup returns CDR1 SGHRS and CDR2 YFSETQ. The CDR3 DNA reads TGCGCCAGCAGCTCTCTAACAGGGGTTAGCTATGGCTACACCTTC. Protein product: CASSSLTGVSYGYTF.

The chain joins TRBV11-3 to TRBJ2-3; 7 nucleotides align to TRBD2. Germline V gives CDR1 SGHNT, CDR2 YENEEA. After removal of 5 bases from V and 7 bases from J, the junction contained 6 bases not matched to a gene. The CDR3 is 13 amino acids. CDR3 sequence (DNA): TGTGCCAGCAGCCGGGGGGAGATGAATACGCAGTATTTT. This gives the protein CASSRGEMNTQYF.

This clone is a singleton in its sample. V is TRBV6-2 or TRBV6-3 and J is TRBJ1-4; 8 bases agree with TRBD1. After removal of 3 bases from V and 4 bases from J, the junction contained 7 bases not matched to a gene. The CDR3 is made up of 16 amino acids. CDR1 and CDR2 from the germline V gene are MNHEY and SVGEGT. The CDR3 loop reads CASSYSLTGDNEKLFF. The DNA of the CDR3 is TGTGCCAGCAGTTATTCCCTGACAGGGGATAATGAAAAACTGTTTTTT.

This clone showed up just once. In nucleotides, the CDR3 is TGCGCCAGCAGCCAGATTACAGGGTGGGGTGAGCAGTTCTTC. Its translation is CASSQITGWGEQFF. This chain connects TRBV5-1 to TRBJ2-1; D is perhaps TRBD1 (6 bases). This CDR3 comprises 14 residues. Germline CDR1 is SGHRS and CDR2 is YFSETQ. V lost 4 bases, J lost 9 bases, and 17 bases lay in between. The variable domain in full, completed from reference TRBV5-1 and TRBJ2-1, reads KAGVTQTPRYLIKTRGQQVTLSCSPISGHRSVSWYQQTPGQGLQFLFEYFSETQRNKGNFPGRFSGRQFSNSRSEMNVSTLELGDSALYLCASSQITGWGEQFFGPGTRLTVL.

V gene TRBV29-1 combines with J gene TRBJ2-3; tentatively, D is TRBD2 (6 bases). Germline V gives CDR1 SQVTM, CDR2 ANQGSEA. The CDR3 contains 12 residues. The V gene lost 6 bases and the J gene lost 0 bases, with 7 bases spanning the gap. This chain's CDR3 is CSVGRSTDTQYF. The CDR3 DNA reads TGCAGCGTGGGGAGGAGCACAGATACGCAGTATTTT.

The chain has TRBV7-8 and TRBJ1-2; no clear D. The CDR3 totals 15 residues. In germline, CDR1 is SGHVS, CDR2 FQNEAQ. Deletions cut 5 bases from V and 7 bases from J, with 20 bases between. CDR3 residues: CASSVYRVQGGGYTF. The CDR3 DNA reads as TGTGCCAGCAGCGTGTACCGGGTCCAAGGCGGTGGCTACACCTTC.

The gene calls are TRBV6-5 and TRBJ1-1; 9 bases align to TRBD1. The germline CDR1 and CDR2 sequences are MNHEY and SVGAGI. The V segment lost 4 bases and the J segment 6 bases; nucleotides outside the gene matches: 3. The CDR3 runs 13 residues. This CDR3 is CASSSTGGSEAFF. The CDR3 DNA is TGTGCCAGCAGTTCCACAGGGGGCTCTGAAGCTTTCTTT.

The genes are TRBV2 and TRBJ2-5; TRBD2 agrees at 7 bases. Germline trimming cut 4 bases from V and 3 bases from J; bases unmatched to any gene: 5. CDR3 length equals 14 residues. The germline gives CDR1 SNHLY, CDR2 FYNNEI. CDR3 coding DNA: TGTGCCAGCAGTGGGGAGCGGGGCAAAGAGACCCAGTACTTC. Translated, it gives CASSGERGKETQYF.

The chain carries TRBV5-5 and TRBJ2-7; D not resolved. This CDR3 is 14 amino acids long. V gave up 2 bases and J gave up 2 bases, with 11 bases separating them. Germline assignment: CDR1 SGHKS and CDR2 YYEKEE (reference sequence). The CDR3 loop reads CASSLWNSPYEQYF. As DNA, the CDR3 is TGTGCCAGCAGCTTATGGAATAGCCCCTACGAGCAGTACTTC.

The chain couples TRBV12-2 to TRBJ2-5; the table's TRBD2 call for D was not verified on the DNA. TRBV12-2 corresponds to a pseudogene. This CDR3 is built from 15 residues. DNA for the CDR3: TGTGCAAGTCGCTTGGGGGAGGATCACCAAGAGACCCAGTACTTC. This encodes CASRLGEDHQETQYF.

In its sample, this clone was seen once. The chain employs TRBV4-2 and TRBJ2-1; D is unclear. The germline gives CDR1 LGHNA, CDR2 YNFKEQ. With 1 base removed from V and 4 bases from J, the gap between germline ends came to 8 bases. This CDR3 contains 14 residues. The CDR3 DNA reads TGTGCCAGCAGCCAAGGTCTGTCGTACAATGAGCAGTTCTTC. Its translation: CASSQGLSYNEQFF.

The rearrangement uses TRBV18 and TRBJ1-1, with a possible D match to TRBD1 (6 bases). Trimming cost V 3 bases and J 4 bases, with 15 bases left between them. This CDR3 spans 15 amino acids. The germline V gene encodes CDR1 KGHSH and CDR2 LQKENI. The CDR3 here is CASSPLQGEGTEAFF. The CDR3 DNA is TGTGCCAGCTCACCCCTACAGGGTGAGGGCACTGAAGCTTTCTTT.

The gene calls are TRBV6-5 and TRBJ1-2; D remains ambiguous. Trimming removed 6 bases from V and 6 bases from J, with 20 bases in between. CDR1 is MNHEY, CDR2 SVGAGI, per germline. This CDR3 is 15 amino acids long. Written as DNA, the CDR3 is TGTGCCAGCAGACTCGGACTTTTTGGCTTCCATGGCTACACCTTC. Protein product: CASRLGLFGFHGYTF.